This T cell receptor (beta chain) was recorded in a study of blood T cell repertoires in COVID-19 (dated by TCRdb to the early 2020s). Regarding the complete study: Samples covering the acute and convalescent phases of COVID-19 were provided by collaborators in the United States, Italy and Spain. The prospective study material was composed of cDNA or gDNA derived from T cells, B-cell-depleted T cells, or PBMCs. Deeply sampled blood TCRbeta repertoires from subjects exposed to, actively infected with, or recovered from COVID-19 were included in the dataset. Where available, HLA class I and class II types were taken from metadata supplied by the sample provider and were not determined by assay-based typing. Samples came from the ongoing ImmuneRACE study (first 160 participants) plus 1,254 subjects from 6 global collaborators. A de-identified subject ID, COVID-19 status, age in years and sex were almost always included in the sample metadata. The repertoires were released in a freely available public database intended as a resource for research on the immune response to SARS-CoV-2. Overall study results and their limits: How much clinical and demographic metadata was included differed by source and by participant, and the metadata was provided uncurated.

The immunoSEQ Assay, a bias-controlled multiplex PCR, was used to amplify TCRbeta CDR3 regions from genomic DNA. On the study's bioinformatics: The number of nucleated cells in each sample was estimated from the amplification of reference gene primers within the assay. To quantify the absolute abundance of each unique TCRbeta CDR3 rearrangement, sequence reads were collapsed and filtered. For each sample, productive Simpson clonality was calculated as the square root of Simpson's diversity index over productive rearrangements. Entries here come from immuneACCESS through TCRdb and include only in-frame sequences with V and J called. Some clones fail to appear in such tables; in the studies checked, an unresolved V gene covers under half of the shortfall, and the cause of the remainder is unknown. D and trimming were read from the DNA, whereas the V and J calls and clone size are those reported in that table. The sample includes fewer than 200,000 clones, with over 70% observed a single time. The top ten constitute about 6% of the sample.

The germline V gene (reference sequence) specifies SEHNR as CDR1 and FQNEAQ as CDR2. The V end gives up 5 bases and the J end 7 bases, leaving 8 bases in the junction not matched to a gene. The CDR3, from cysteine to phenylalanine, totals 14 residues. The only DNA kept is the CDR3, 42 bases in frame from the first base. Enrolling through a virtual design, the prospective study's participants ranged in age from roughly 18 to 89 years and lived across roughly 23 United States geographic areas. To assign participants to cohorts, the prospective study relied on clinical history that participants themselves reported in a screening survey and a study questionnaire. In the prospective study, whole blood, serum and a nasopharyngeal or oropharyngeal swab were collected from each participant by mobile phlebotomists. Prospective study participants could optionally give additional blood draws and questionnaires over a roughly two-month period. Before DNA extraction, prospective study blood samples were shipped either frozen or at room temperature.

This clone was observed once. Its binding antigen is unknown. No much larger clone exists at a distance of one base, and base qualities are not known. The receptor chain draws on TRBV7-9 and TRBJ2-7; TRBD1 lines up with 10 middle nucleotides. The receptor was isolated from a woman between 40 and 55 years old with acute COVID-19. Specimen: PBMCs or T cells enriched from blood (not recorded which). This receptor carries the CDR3 CASSIGTGALEQYF. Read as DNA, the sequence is TGTGCCAGCAGCATTGGGACAGGGGCCTTGGAGCAGTACTTC.